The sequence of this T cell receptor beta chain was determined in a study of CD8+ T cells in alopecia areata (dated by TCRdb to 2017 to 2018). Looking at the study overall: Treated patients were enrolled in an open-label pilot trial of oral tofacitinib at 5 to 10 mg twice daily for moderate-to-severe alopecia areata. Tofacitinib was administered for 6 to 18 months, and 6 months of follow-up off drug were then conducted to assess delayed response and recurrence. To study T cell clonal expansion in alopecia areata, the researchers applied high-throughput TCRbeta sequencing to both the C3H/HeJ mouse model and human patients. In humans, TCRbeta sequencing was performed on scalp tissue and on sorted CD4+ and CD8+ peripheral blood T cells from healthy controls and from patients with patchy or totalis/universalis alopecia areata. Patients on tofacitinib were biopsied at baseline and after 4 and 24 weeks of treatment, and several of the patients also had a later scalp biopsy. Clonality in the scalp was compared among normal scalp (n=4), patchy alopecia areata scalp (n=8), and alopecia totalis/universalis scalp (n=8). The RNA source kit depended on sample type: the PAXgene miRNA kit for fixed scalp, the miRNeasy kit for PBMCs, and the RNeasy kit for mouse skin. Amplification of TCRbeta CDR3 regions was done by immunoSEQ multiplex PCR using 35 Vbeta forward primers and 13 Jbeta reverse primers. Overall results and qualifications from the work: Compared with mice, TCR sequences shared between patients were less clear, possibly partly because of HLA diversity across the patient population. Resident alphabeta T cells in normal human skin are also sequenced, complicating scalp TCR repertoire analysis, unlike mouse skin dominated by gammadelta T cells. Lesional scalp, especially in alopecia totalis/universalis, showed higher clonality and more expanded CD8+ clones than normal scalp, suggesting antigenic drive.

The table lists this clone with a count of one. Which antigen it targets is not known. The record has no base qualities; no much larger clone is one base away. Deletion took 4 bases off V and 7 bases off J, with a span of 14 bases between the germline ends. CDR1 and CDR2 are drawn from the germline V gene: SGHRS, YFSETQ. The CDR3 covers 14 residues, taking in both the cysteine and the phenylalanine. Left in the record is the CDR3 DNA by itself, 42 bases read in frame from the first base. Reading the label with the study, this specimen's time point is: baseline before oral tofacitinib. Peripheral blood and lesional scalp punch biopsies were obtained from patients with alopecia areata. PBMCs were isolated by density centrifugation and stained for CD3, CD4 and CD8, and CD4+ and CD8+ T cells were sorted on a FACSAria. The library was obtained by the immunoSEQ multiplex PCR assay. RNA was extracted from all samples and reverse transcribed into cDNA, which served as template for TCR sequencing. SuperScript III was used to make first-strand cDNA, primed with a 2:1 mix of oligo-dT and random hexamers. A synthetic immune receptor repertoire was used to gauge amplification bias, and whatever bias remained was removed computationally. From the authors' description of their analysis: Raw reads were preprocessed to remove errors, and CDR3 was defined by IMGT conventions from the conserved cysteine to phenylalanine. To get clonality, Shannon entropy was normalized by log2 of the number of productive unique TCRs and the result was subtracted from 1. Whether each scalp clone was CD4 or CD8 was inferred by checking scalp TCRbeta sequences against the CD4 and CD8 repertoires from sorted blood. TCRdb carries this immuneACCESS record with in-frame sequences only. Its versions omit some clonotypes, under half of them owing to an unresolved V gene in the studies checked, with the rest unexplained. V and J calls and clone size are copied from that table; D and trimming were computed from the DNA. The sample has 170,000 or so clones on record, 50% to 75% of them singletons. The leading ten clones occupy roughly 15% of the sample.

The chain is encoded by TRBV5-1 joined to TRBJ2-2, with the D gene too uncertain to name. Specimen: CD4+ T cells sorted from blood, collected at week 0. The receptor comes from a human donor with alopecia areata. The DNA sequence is TGCGCCAGCAGCCAGTCTCCCCTTGGCGGGGAGCTGTTTTTT. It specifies CASSQSPLGGELFF.